This T cell receptor beta chain came from a study of regulatory T cells in long-lasting Graves disease (dated by TCRdb to the early 2020s). With respect to the entire study: In the newly diagnosed Graves' disease group, patients had been taking antithyroid drugs for less than 3 months. Patients with persistent Graves' disease were compared with patients with newly diagnosed Graves' disease using TCR sequencing and RNA sequencing of peripheral blood. The study was registered as a clinical trial and conducted in China. A total of 33 samples underwent TCR sequencing, from around 13 patients with persistent Graves' disease and some 20 patients with newly diagnosed Graves' disease. Summary of the overall study and its limitations: The small sample size was acknowledged by the authors as a limitation that may reduce accuracy. A larger number of public clonotypes was shared among persistent patients (2,741) than among newly diagnosed patients (more than 850). Preferential use of TRBV28, TRBJ1-2 and TRBJ2-5 was observed in persistent disease, whereas TRBV20-1 and TRBJ2-1 were favored in newly diagnosed disease. Peripheral blood alone was examined, since thyroid tissue, which constituted the primary lesion, could not be accessed. Sequencing and analysis were limited to the TCR beta chain. Compared with newly diagnosed patients, persistent Graves' disease patients had lower TCR Shannon entropy and fewer highly expanded clones, which suggests clonal expansion.

Receptors were amplified or captured by multiplex PCR. TCRdb shows the sequencer as Illumina HiSeq 4000. iRepertoire HTBI primers and Arm-PCR amplification of CDR3 regions were used to construct TCR beta libraries. Before sequencing, the PCR products went through gel purification. The authors' pipeline ran thus. Across samples, 62 TRBV and 13 to 15 TRBJ segments were identified and used for gene usage analysis of CDR3 amino acid clonotypes. Filtered high-quality paired reads were merged into contigs using COPE and FqMerger. BLAST was used to align contigs to IMGT TRBV, TRBD and TRBJ reference genes, and CDR3 was defined according to IMGT. Highly expanded clones were defined as clonotypes with a frequency above 0.1%. Shannon entropy served as the measure of repertoire diversity, while the Gini coefficient captured V-J evenness. Clonotypes shared by more than one individual were considered public. In TCRdb, the public reads were trimmed at Q25 with fastp and aligned with MiXCR, with productive beta chains retained. CDR3 protein sequences are deduplicated, and each keeps its most common genes and DNA. None of the V and J calls come from the authors' own analysis; TCRdb made them. Across this sample there are approximately 300,000 distinct CDR3 sequences, with 15% to 20% seen only once. The biggest ten clones account for around 36% of the sample.

The sample's time point label, in plain terms: newly diagnosed GD, antithyroid drugs for less than 3 months. For both TCR sequencing and RNA sequencing, RNA was extracted from PBMCs using TRIzol. The diagnosis of Graves' disease followed American Thyroid Association guidelines. Patients were recruited from an endocrinology department in Xi'an, China. From each patient, 8 to 10 milliliters of peripheral blood was collected into an EDTA anticoagulant tube. Ficoll Paque Plus density gradient separation was used to isolate PBMCs, and no additional T cell sorting was done. An Agilent 2100 Bioanalyzer and agarose gel were used to check RNA quality, while a NanoDrop 2000 measured RNA concentration. V gives up 6 bases and J gives up 3 bases, and the segment between their germline ends measures 11 bases. The CDR3 runs 13 residues from the cysteine to the phenylalanine. Of all the DNA, just the CDR3 is kept, 39 bases in frame from base 1. CDR1 and CDR2 (MDHEN, SYDVKM) derive from the germline V gene.

This clonotype has only a few counts. The specificity of this receptor is unknown. This sequence may be a read error, since a much larger clone differs from it by one base. The V and J segments used are TRBV28 and TRBJ1-1, with a tentative D gene TRBD1 over 6 matching bases. The starting material was peripheral blood mononuclear cells (PBMCs), obtained at new diagnosis, from a patient treated with antithyroid drugs. The sequence was obtained from a female donor with Graves disease. The base sequence is TGTGCCAGCAGCTCGGGGGCTGACACTGAAGCTTTCTTT. This encodes CASSSGADTEAFF.